Here is one T cell receptor beta chain with its context. This record belongs to a study of blood T cell repertoires in COVID-19. Across the whole study: Italy, Spain and the United States were the sources of the convalescent and acute COVID-19 samples.

TCRdb keeps only in-frame clones here, not all; method: immunoSEQ multiplex PCR. Found here are around 68,000 clones, around 86% of them singletons; the top ten hold approximately 15%. The germline V gene encodes CDR1 DFQATT and CDR2 SNEGSKA (reference sequence). This CDR3 is built from 11 residues. V was clipped by 1 base and J by 2 bases, with 2 bases between them. The chain links TRBV20-1 to TRBJ2-5, with D hard to call. The origin of this receptor is a man aged 35 to 55 with COVID-19, enrolled during active disease. The specimen was peripheral blood. The CDR3 DNA follows: TGCAGTGCTAGAGCTCAAGAGACCCAGTACTTC. Translated, it gives CSARAQETQYF.